The next 16 T cell receptor beta chains were all read from a single sample in a study of PD-1 blockade in classical Hodgkin lymphoma. Specified time point: cycle 4 day 1 (C4D1), after 6 weeks of nivolumab. Autologous stem cell transplantation was followed by relapse in every patient, and brentuximab vedotin exposure varied. The table came from immunoSEQ multiplex PCR; TCRdb's copy has only in-frame clones and leaves some out. Found here are just under 65,000 clones, roughly nine tenths of them singletons; the top ten hold around 10%. The starting material was peripheral blood mononuclear cells (PBMCs), obtained before the fourth cycle of nivolumab. These receptors all come from a human donor with classical Hodgkin lymphoma.

This rearrangement joins TRBV10-3 to TRBJ1-1; 8 nucleotides match TRBD1. Germline V gives CDR1 ENHRY, CDR2 SYGVKD. Trimming cost V 3 bases and J 1 base; bases outside gene matches: 4. This CDR3 contains 15 residues. The CDR3 reads CAISESGQGNTEAFF. The DNA for the CDR3 is TGTGCCATCAGTGAATCAGGACAGGGGAACACTGAAGCTTTCTTT.

V is TRBV27 and J is TRBJ2-1, with TRBD1 identical over 10 bases. V shed 6 bases and J 9 bases; nucleotides not matched to a gene: 8. The V gene's germline CDR1 is MNHEY and CDR2 SMNVEV (reference sequence). The CDR3 spans 14 residues. The CDR3 region has the DNA TGTGCCAGCAGCACGCTGACAGGGGGCAGTGAGCAGTTCTTC. It translates to CASSTLTGGSEQFF.

The V gene is TRBV5-8, the J gene TRBJ1-4; 10 nucleotides agree with TRBD1. The CDR3 is made up of 16 amino acids. Trimming at V came to 4 bases and at J to 7 bases, leaving 10 bases not matched to a gene. CDR1 and CDR2 from the germline V gene are SGHTS and YDEGEE. The CDR3 DNA follows: TGTGCCAGCAGCCCTGATGCCGGACAGGGGGTTGAAAAACTGTTTTTT. This codes for CASSPDAGQGVEKLFF.

V and J are TRBV11-2 and TRBJ2-7, with TRBD2 matching over 15 bases. There are 19 residues in the CDR3. With V trimmed by 5 bases and J by 2 bases, 13 bases remained unmatched. CDR1 and CDR2 from the germline V gene are SGHAT and FQNNGV. CDR3 coding DNA: TGTGCCAGCAGCAAGGGACTAGCGGGGGGACCCTACCAACCCTACGAGCAGTACTTC. This gives the protein CASSKGLAGGPYQPYEQYF.

The chain links TRBV7-6 to TRBJ2-7, with unresolved D. Looked up from germline, CDR1 is SGHVS and CDR2 is FNYEAQ. The CDR3 covers 17 residues. V lost 1 base and J lost 3, with 19 bases in between. CDR3 DNA sequence: TGTGCCAGCAGCTTAGGTCCCTCGCTAACGGGCGGCTACGAGCAGTACTTC. It specifies CASSLGPSLTGGYEQYF.

The chain links TRBV5-4 to TRBJ2-7, with TRBD2 as a possible D gene (6 bases). The V and J ends lost 2 bases and 0 bases respectively, with 15 bases between them. The CDR3 sequence is 16 residues long. Germline values: CDR1 SGHNT, CDR2 YYREEE (reference sequence). The CDR3 is CASSFRWREPSYEQYF. Written as DNA, the CDR3 is TGTGCCAGCAGCTTTCGGTGGAGGGAACCCTCCTACGAGCAGTACTTC. Combining the CDR3 with reference TRBV5-4 and TRBJ2-7 gives the whole variable domain ETGVTQSPTHLIKTRGQQVTLRCSSQSGHNTVSWYQQALGQGPQFIFQYYREEENGRGNFPPRFSGLQFPNYSSELNVNALELDDSALYLCASSFRWREPSYEQYFGPGTRLTVT.

The rearrangement links TRBV5-1 to TRBJ2-3; perhaps TRBD2 as D (5 bases). The CDR3 runs to 15 residues. V was cut by 0 bases and J by 0 bases, with 8 bases left in between. Looked up from germline, CDR1 is SGHRS and CDR2 is YFSETQ. The CDR3 DNA sequence: TGCGCCAGCAGCTTGGGGCGGGTAAGCACAGATACGCAGTATTTT. Encoded protein: CASSLGRVSTDTQYF.

The chain has TRBV7-9 and TRBJ1-4, with unresolved D. Germline assignment: CDR1 SEHNR and CDR2 FQNEAQ (reference sequence). V lost 1 base, J lost 0 bases, and 12 bases lay in between. The CDR3 contains 17 residues. Written as DNA, the CDR3 is TGTGCCAGCAGCTTAGTGGGTATGGTCGCAACTAATGAAAAACTGTTTTTT. Translating gives CASSLVGMVATNEKLFF.

This sequence joins TRBV6-5 and TRBJ1-2; D unresolved. Germline values: CDR1 MNHEY, CDR2 SVGAGI. This CDR3 contains 12 residues. V lost 5 bases, J lost 8 bases, and 12 bases lay in between. The CDR3 loop reads CASSIGTEGYTF. CDR3 in DNA: TGTGCCAGCAGTATCGGCACAGAAGGCTACACCTTC.

The genes are TRBV18 and TRBJ1-1; TRBD1 agrees at 10 bases. V shed 3 bases, J shed 3 bases, and the junction held 16 bases outside the gene matches. This CDR3 region has 19 residues. Germline values: CDR1 KGHSH, CDR2 LQKENI. CDR3: CASSPGLGEKTGGHTEAFF. In DNA form, the CDR3 reads TGTGCCAGCTCACCTGGGTTGGGAGAAAAGACAGGGGGCCACACTGAAGCTTTCTTT.

The chain is built from TRBV30 and TRBJ2-2, with D hard to call. The V end was cut by 4 bases, the J end by 3 bases, with 15 bases between. The V gene's germline CDR1 is GTSNPN and CDR2 SVGIG (reference sequence). This CDR3 has 15 residues. CDR3 bases: TGTGCCTGGAACTCGGCCTACATGGACACCGGGGAGCTGTTTTTT. It is translated as CAWNSAYMDTGELFF.

Worth noting for this clone: The sample has other DNA sequences that encode this CDR3 too. This chain connects TRBV6-1 to TRBJ1-2; unclear D gene. The CDR3 length is 12 residues. Germline CDR1 reads MNHNS; CDR2 reads SASEGT. V was cut by 0 bases and J by 3 bases, with 2 bases left in between. Here the CDR3 reads CASSEADYGYTF. The CDR3 region has the DNA TGTGCCAGCAGTGAAGCGGACTATGGCTACACCTTC.

The rearrangement links TRBV6-1 to TRBJ1-5; 8 nucleotides match TRBD1. V shed 3 bases, J shed 5 bases, and the junction held 6 bases outside the gene matches. The CDR3 runs 15 residues. Germline lookup yields CDR1 MNHNS and CDR2 SASEGT. The CDR3: CASSDGTGLYQPQHF. The DNA for the CDR3 is TGTGCCAGCAGTGACGGGACAGGACTGTATCAGCCCCAGCATTTT.

The rearrangement joins TRBV19 to TRBJ1-5; D call uncertain. CDR1 and CDR2 (germline): LNHDA, SQIVND (reference sequence). The CDR3 has 18 amino acids. Deletions cut 7 bases from V and 0 bases from J, with 22 bases between. CDR3 amino acids: CASNTGWLRNPSNQPQHF. The CDR3 nucleotides read TGTGCCAGTAATACCGGATGGTTGCGTAACCCTAGCAATCAGCCCCAGCATTTT.

The rearrangement uses TRBV5-5 and TRBJ1-5; D unclear. V was pared by 3 bases and J by 7 bases, with 11 bases between. This CDR3 is built from 13 residues. CDR1 SGHKS and CDR2 YYEKEE come from the germline V gene (reference sequence). The CDR3 here is CASSSLDAQPQHF. DNA for the CDR3: TGTGCCAGCAGCTCGCTCGATGCGCAGCCCCAGCATTTT.

The chain couples TRBV15 to TRBJ2-7, with D possibly TRBD2 on 6 matching bases. CDR3 size: 15 residues. Per germline, CDR1 LNHNV and CDR2 YYDKDF (reference sequence). Trimming took off 1 base at V and 0 bases at J, with 10 bases between the two ends. In DNA, the CDR3 is TGTGCCACCAGCAGAGTTGGGGGGAGCTCCTACGAGCAGTACTTC. Protein product: CATSRVGGSSYEQYF.